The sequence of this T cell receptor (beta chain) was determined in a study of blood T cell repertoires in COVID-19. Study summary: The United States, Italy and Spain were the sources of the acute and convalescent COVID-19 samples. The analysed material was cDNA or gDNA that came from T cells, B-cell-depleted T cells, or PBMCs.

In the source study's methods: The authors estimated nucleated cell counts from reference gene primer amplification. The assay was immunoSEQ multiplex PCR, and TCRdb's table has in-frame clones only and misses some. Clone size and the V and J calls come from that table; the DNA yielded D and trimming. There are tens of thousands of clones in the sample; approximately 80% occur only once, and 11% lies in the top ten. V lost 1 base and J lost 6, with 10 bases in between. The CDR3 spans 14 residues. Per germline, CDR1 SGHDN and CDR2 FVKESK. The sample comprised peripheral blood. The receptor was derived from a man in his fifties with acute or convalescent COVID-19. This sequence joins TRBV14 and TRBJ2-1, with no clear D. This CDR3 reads CASSQAIVVNEQFF. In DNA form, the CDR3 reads TGTGCCAGCAGCCAAGCCATAGTGGTCAATGAGCAGTTCTTC.